Below, 4 T cell receptor beta chains from the same sample are listed, as sequenced in a study of shared clonotypes between healthy human individuals. Using immunoSEQ multiplex PCR, the repertoire was profiled, and TCRdb retains in-frame clones only, with some absent. The repertoire holds 2 million or so clones, with about 95% as singletons. The material sequenced was naive CD4+ T cells sorted from blood. Subset denoted: CD45RA+ positively selected. These receptors were obtained from a man aged 18 to 30 in good health.

The chain has TRBV11-2 and TRBJ2-3; D is uncertain. Germline CDR1 SGHAT, CDR2 FQNNGV. The CDR3 spans 12 residues. With 4 bases removed from V and 1 base from J, the gap between germline ends came to 3 bases. The DNA for the CDR3 is TGTGCCAGCAGCTCACGCACAGATACGCAGTATTTT. Translation: CASSSRTDTQYF.

On this clone itself: Its ends do not fully match the called genes, so a read error is possible. This chain uses TRBV10-3 with TRBJ1-2; D gene unclear. The CDR3 spans 12 residues. Germline lookup yields CDR1 ENHRY and CDR2 SYGVKD. CDR3 region: CAITPGESGYTF. CDR3 nucleotide sequence: TGTGCTATCACCCCAGGCGAAAGTGGCTACACCTTC.

The chain has TRBV19 and TRBJ1-1; no clear D gene. V was trimmed by 6 bases and J by 8 bases, leaving 10 bases between them. The V gene's germline CDR1 is LNHDA and CDR2 SQIVND (reference sequence). There are 11 residues in the CDR3. The CDR3 DNA follows: TGTGCCAGTAGCACCGGGTCCGAAGCTTTCTTT. Its protein is CASSTGSEAFF.

The chain has TRBV19 and TRBJ2-7; 10 bases map to TRBD2. Germline V gene data show CDR1 as LNHDA and CDR2 as SQIVND (reference sequence). V was pared by 6 bases and J by 6 bases, with 5 bases of the junction left unmatched. The CDR3 is made up of 13 amino acids. CDR3 protein: CASREIAGGEQYF. For the CDR3, the DNA is TGTGCCAGTAGAGAAATAGCGGGAGGCGAGCAGTACTTC.